The rows below give T cell receptor beta chains drawn from one sample of a study of cytomegalovirus exposure and HLA in healthy donors. Assay used: immunoSEQ multiplex PCR; TCRdb lists only in-frame clones, some missing. Of approximately 150,000 clones listed, 70% to 90% were seen once; the top ten hold roughly 9%. Material for sequencing was PBMCs. These receptor sequences come from a man between 18 and 35 years old in good health and CMV-seropositive. CDR3s include the opening cysteine and the closing phenylalanine or tryptophan. The D gene is left open where the match is weak. Clone size is not always given. Where it is, it says once, few, many or a class for expanded clones.

cdr3_nt cdr3_aa v_call d_call j_call clone_size
TGCAGCGTTGAACCGACACGCGTCATGGACAATGAGCAGTTCTTC CSVEPTRVMDNEQFF TRBV29-1 NA TRBJ2-1 NA
TGTGCCAGCACAACGCACCCGAGCTCCTACGAGCAGTACTTC CASTTHPSSYEQYF TRBV2 NA TRBJ2-7 once
TGTGCCAGCAGCTCCGATACTAGCGGCTCCTACGAGCAGTACTTC CASSSDTSGSYEQYF TRBV27 TRBD2 TRBJ2-7 NA
TGTGCCAGCAGTTTATCTACAGGGGGCTATGGCTACACCTTC CASSLSTGGYGYTF TRBV27 TRBD1 TRBJ1-2 NA
TGTGCCAGCATCTCAGTCCCATTCCTGAACACTGAAGCTTTCTTT CASISVPFLNTEAFF TRBV28 NA TRBJ1-1 NA
TGTGCCAGCAGTCAGCGGACTAGCGGGACGGAGACCCAGTACTTC CASSQRTSGTETQYF TRBV25-1 TRBD2 TRBJ2-5 NA
TGCGCCAGCAGCCAAGATAGGAACAGGGGGTGGAATGAGCAGTTCTTC CASSQDRNRGWNEQFF TRBV4-1 TRBD1 TRBJ2-1 NA
TGTGCCAGCAGCTTAGACCCTTCCGGGACAGGGGAAGAGACCCAGTACTTC CASSLDPSGTGEETQYF TRBV11-2 TRBD1 TRBJ2-5 NA
TGTGCCAGCAGCGTAGAGGACAAATATCAGCCCCAGCATTTT CASSVEDKYQPQHF TRBV9 NA TRBJ1-5 NA
TGTGCCAGCAGGGACGGGGGCTCTGGAAACACCATATATTTT CASRDGGSGNTIYF TRBV2 NA TRBJ1-3 NA
TGTGCCAGCAGCTCCACGGGGGGGAACACTGAAGCTTTCTTT CASSSTGGNTEAFF TRBV7-9 NA TRBJ1-1 few
TGTGCCAGCAGCTCCCGACGGAGTCCTCTCCCCACAGATACGCAGTATTTT CASSSRRSPLPTDTQYF TRBV11-3 NA TRBJ2-3 NA
TGTGCCAGTAGCGGACAGGGCGGGAGAGGAAACACCATATATTTT CASSGQGGRGNTIYF TRBV19 TRBD1 TRBJ1-3 NA
TGTGCCAGCAGTTTCTGGGTGGGACTTAACCCCAGCACAGATACGCAGTATTTT CASSFWVGLNPSTDTQYF TRBV27 NA TRBJ2-3 NA
TGTGCCAGCAGGCCGGACAGGGGTAAAACCGGGGAGCTGTTTTTT CASRPDRGKTGELFF TRBV6-1 TRBD1 TRBJ2-2 NA
TGTGCCAGCAGCTTAGTGGGACAGGGAGTTAGCGAGCAGTACTTC CASSLVGQGVSEQYF TRBV11-2 TRBD1 TRBJ2-7 NA
TGTGCCATCAGTGATAGGCGGGGGCCAAGCTACAATGAGCAGTTCTTC CAISDRRGPSYNEQFF TRBV10-3 NA TRBJ2-1 NA
TGTGCCAGCAGCCCAACAGGGGACTATGGCTACACCTTC CASSPTGDYGYTF TRBV6-1 TRBD1 TRBJ1-2 NA
TGTGCCAGCAGCTTTGAGGGGGCTCCCTACGAGCAGTACTTC CASSFEGAPYEQYF TRBV7-9 TRBD1 TRBJ2-7 once
TGTGCCAGCAGAGAGGGTGGGTACGAGCAGTACTTC CASREGGYEQYF TRBV2 NA TRBJ2-7 NA
TGTGCCAGTAGTGTTCACGACAGGGCTCGGACCGGGGAGCTGTTTTTT CASSVHDRARTGELFF TRBV19 TRBD1 TRBJ2-2 NA
TGTGCCAGCAGCCCCACAACCAAGAACACTGAAGCTTTCTTT CASSPTTKNTEAFF TRBV9 NA TRBJ1-1 NA
TGCGCCAGCGGGCTCGAGTGGGACAGGGCGACTATCGGCTACACCTTC CASGLEWDRATIGYTF TRBV23-1 TRBD1 TRBJ1-2 NA
TGTGCCAGCAGTTACCCGGGACAGGGGTCTCCCTACGAGCAGTACTTC CASSYPGQGSPYEQYF TRBV6-6 TRBD1 TRBJ2-7 NA
TGTGCCAGCAGCTTAAGGCTAGCGGGAGATGTAGGCGAGCAGTACTTC CASSLRLAGDVGEQYF TRBV11-2 TRBD2 TRBJ2-7 NA
TGTGCCAGCTTCAGTAACACCGGGGAGCTGTTTTTT CASFSNTGELFF TRBV5-6 NA TRBJ2-2 once
TGTGCCAGCAGCTTAGGATGGCCTGCGGGGGGCTACACCTTC CASSLGWPAGGYTF TRBV11-3 NA TRBJ1-2 NA
TGTGCCAGCGCCCCCGGGACTAGCGGGAGGGCGGGTGAGACCCAGTACTTC CASAPGTSGRAGETQYF TRBV27 TRBD2 TRBJ2-5 NA
TGTGCCAGCAGCTTGGGCAGGAACTCCTACGAGCAGTACTTC CASSLGRNSYEQYF TRBV7-6 NA TRBJ2-7 few
TGTGCCAGCAGACCGGACAGGAAGAGGAAAGCTTTCTTT CASRPDRKRKAFF TRBV6-5 TRBD1 TRBJ1-1 NA
TGTGCCAGCAGCAAAATCGAGGGAGGCCCCTACGAGCAGTACTTC CASSKIEGGPYEQYF TRBV21-1 NA TRBJ2-7 NA
TGTGCCAGCAGTGACAGGGGGCGTAATGGCTACACCTTC CASSDRGRNGYTF TRBV6-1 TRBD1 TRBJ1-2 NA
TGCGCCAGCAGCCCCAGAGTGGGGGGCAATGAGCAGTTCTTC CASSPRVGGNEQFF TRBV10-1 NA TRBJ2-1 NA
TGTGCCAGTAGCCCTTATGGAGGGTCCTACGAGCAGTACTTC CASSPYGGSYEQYF TRBV19 NA TRBJ2-7 NA
TGTGCCAGCAGGGGGGACAGTATGGGCAATCAGCCCCAGCATTTT CASRGDSMGNQPQHF TRBV6-1 TRBD1 TRBJ1-5 once
TGTGCCAGCTCCCTTGATGAGGACAGGGGGAACGAGCAGTACTTC CASSLDEDRGNEQYF TRBV18 TRBD1 TRBJ2-7 few
TGTGCCAGCAGCCCCCGGGACAGGGTGAACTATGGCTACACCTTC CASSPRDRVNYGYTF TRBV9 TRBD1 TRBJ1-2 NA
TGTGCTAGTGGCCACTTAGGGGAAACGGAGACCCAGTACTTC CASGHLGETETQYF TRBV12-5 NA TRBJ2-5 NA
TGTGCCATCAGAGGGGGACAGAGTAACTATGGCTACACCTTC CAIRGGQSNYGYTF TRBV10-3 TRBD1 TRBJ1-2 NA
TGTGCCATCAGCCCTCGGAAAGAGGTTAACTATGGCTACACCTTC CAISPRKEVNYGYTF TRBV10-3 NA TRBJ1-2 NA
TGTGCCAGTAGTATTCAGGAGGACAGGTCCGGGGCTTTCTTT CASSIQEDRSGAFF TRBV19 TRBD1 TRBJ1-1 NA
TGTGCCAGCAGGTCCGGACAGGGTTTTGTTTCTGGGGCCAACGTCCTGACTTTC CASRSGQGFVSGANVLTF TRBV5-4 TRBD1 TRBJ2-6 NA
TGTGCCAGCAGTGAAGACCGCGCCAGGGGAGTATATGGCTACACCTTC CASSEDRARGVYGYTF TRBV6-1 NA TRBJ1-2 NA